A single sample gave rise to the 26 T cell receptor beta chains below, sequenced in a study of PD-L1 blockade in urothelial cancer (dated by TCRdb to 2017 to 2019). Receptor libraries were prepared by the immunoSEQ multiplex PCR assay. The source is immuneACCESS, and TCRdb retained only in-frame sequences with V and J called. Part of the clones is not carried over; for the studies checked, unresolved V genes explain less than half of this, and the remainder is unexplained. The sample table shows some 41,000 clones, and more than 75% are seen once. The ten most abundant clones make up 12% to 15% of the sample. Sequences were derived from PBMCs, sampled around atezolizumab (anti-PD-L1) treatment. All receptors come from a woman aged 60-75 years with urothelial cancer.

V gene TRBV4-3 combines with J gene TRBJ2-7, with a tentative D call TRBD2 (5 bases). V was shortened by 3 bases and J by 2 bases, with 14 bases between the two germline ends. Germline CDR1 and CDR2: LGHNA and YSLEER. CDR3 length equals 15 residues. The CDR3 coding sequence is TGCGCCAGCAGCCACTTGGGAGACGGTACCTACGAGCAGTACTTC. Translating gives CASSHLGDGTYEQYF.

V gene TRBV7-6 combines with J gene TRBJ2-6; 9 bases line up with TRBD1. The junction had 11 bases not matched to a gene; V was cut back by 5 bases and J by 0 bases. The CDR3 consists of 19 residues. The germline gives CDR1 SGHVS, CDR2 FNYEAQ. The CDR3 region has the DNA TGTGCCAGCAGCCCTAGGGACAGGGCCGCCTTCTCTGGGGCCAACGTCCTGACTTTC. Protein: CASSPRDRAAFSGANVLTF.

The chain couples TRBV6-5 to TRBJ2-7; 9 bases align to TRBD1. The CDR3 contains 15 residues. The V segment lost 6 bases and the J segment 4 bases; nucleotides outside the gene matches: 10. Germline CDR1 and CDR2: MNHEY and SVGAGI. The CDR3 DNA sequence: TGTGCCAGCAGACTCGGGACAGGGTGGGGGTACGAGCAGTACTTC. Translation: CASRLGTGWGYEQYF.

CDR3 amino acids: CASRSGVSSYEQYF. Written as DNA, the CDR3 is TGCGCCAGCAGGAGCGGGGTTTCCTCCTACGAGCAGTACTTC. This chain links TRBV4-3 with TRBJ2-7; 7 nucleotides agree with TRBD2. This CDR3 has 14 residues. Germline CDR1 and CDR2: LGHNA and YSLEER. Trimming at V came to 6 bases and at J to 0 bases, leaving 5 bases not matched to a gene.

The chain recombines TRBV7-8 with TRBJ2-7, with 9 nucleotides matching TRBD1. The CDR3 covers 15 residues. Losses at the gene ends were 5 bases for V and 0 bases for J; bases not matched to a gene: 5. The germline V gene encodes CDR1 SGHVS and CDR2 FQNEAQ. The CDR3 here is CASSLTGGASYEQYF. The CDR3 nucleotides are TGTGCCAGCAGCCTCACAGGGGGCGCCTCCTACGAGCAGTACTTC.

CDR3 region: CASTTLQGEGEYEQYF. CDR3 in DNA: TGTGCCAGCACAACCTTACAGGGAGAAGGGGAGTACGAGCAGTACTTC. This chain connects TRBV7-9 to TRBJ2-7; D might be TRBD1 (6 bases). CDR3 length equals 16 residues. V was cut by 7 bases and J by 4 bases, with 23 bases left in between. CDR1 SEHNR and CDR2 FQNEAQ come from the germline V gene (reference sequence).

This chain connects TRBV15 to TRBJ2-7, with 14 bases aligning to TRBD2. Germline lookup yields CDR1 LNHNV and CDR2 YYDKDF (reference sequence). The J segment lost 5 bases and the V segment lost 5 bases, leaving 5 bases of the junction unmatched. CDR3 length: 15 amino acids. The CDR3 region is CATSGGLAGVHEQYF. In DNA form, the CDR3 reads TGTGCCACCAGCGGGGGACTAGCGGGAGTTCACGAGCAGTACTTC.

V and J are TRBV18 and TRBJ2-3, with D possibly TRBD1 on 6 matching bases. The V end lost 4 bases, the J end lost 2 bases, and 13 bases lay between the germline ends. CDR3 length equals 15 residues. CDR1 is KGHSH and CDR2 is LQKENI in the germline V gene. The CDR3 sequence is CASSQTGTYTDTQYF. The DNA of the CDR3 is TGTGCCAGCTCACAGACCGGGACATACACAGATACGCAGTATTTT.

The CDR3 sequence: CASSATGTGTYNSPLHF. The CDR3, as DNA: TGTGCCAGCAGTGCGACCGGGACAGGGACCTATAATTCACCCCTCCACTTT. The J gene is TRBJ1-6, the V gene TRBV25-1; the match to TRBD1 covers 9 bases. This CDR3 comprises 17 residues. CDR1 is MGHDK, CDR2 SYGVNS, per germline. V lost 4 bases to trimming and J lost 2 bases; unmatched junction nucleotides: 6.

This clone was counted a few times. The genes are TRBV5-1 and TRBJ1-2; D is unclear. Trimming left V 0 bases short and J 6 bases short, with 12 bases between. The germline V gene has CDR1 SGHRS and CDR2 YFSETQ. This CDR3 comprises 14 residues. The CDR3 is CASSLGAPLDGYTF. Written as DNA, the CDR3 is TGCGCCAGCAGCTTGGGGGCCCCTTTGGATGGCTACACCTTC.

The genes are TRBV18 and TRBJ1-2; TRBD1 agrees at 7 bases. The germline V gene encodes CDR1 KGHSH and CDR2 LQKENI. The V gene end was trimmed by 3 bases and the J gene end by 2 bases; junction bases not matched to a gene: 0. This CDR3 has 13 residues. The CDR3 here is CASSPGQNYGYTF. Written as DNA, the CDR3 is TGTGCCAGCTCACCGGGACAGAACTATGGCTACACCTTC.

In this sample, this clone turned up a few times. This chain links TRBV5-6 with TRBJ1-2; TRBD1 might be the D (6 bases). Germline-derived CDR1 and CDR2 are SGHDT and YYEEEE. The CDR3 is made up of 15 amino acids. V lost 2 bases, J lost 8 bases, and 19 bases lay in between. The CDR3, as DNA: TGTGCCAGCAGCTTTGCCGGGACACCACAGAGGGGCTACACCTTC. It yields the protein CASSFAGTPQRGYTF.

The chain recombines TRBV11-2 with TRBJ2-1, with 9 bases fitting TRBD1. With V trimmed by 7 bases and J by 7 bases, 14 bases remained unmatched. Germline CDR1 reads SGHAT; CDR2 reads FQNNGV. The CDR3 is 16 amino acids. CDR3 DNA sequence: TGTGCCAGCACACCCGTCGGTCACAGGGGGCGAAATGAGCAGTTCTTC. This codes for CASTPVGHRGRNEQFF.

This clone was detected a few times. The J gene is TRBJ1-3, the V gene TRBV18, with TRBD1 identical over 7 bases. Germline V lookup: CDR1 KGHSH, CDR2 LQKENI. The V gene end was trimmed by 3 bases and the J gene end by 4 bases; junction bases not matched to a gene: 6. CDR3 length: 15 residues. CDR3 nucleotides: TGTGCCAGCTCACCGGTAGGGGGCAGCGGAAACACCATATATTTT. This gives the protein CASSPVGGSGNTIYF. Full variable domain (remainder filled in from reference TRBV18 and TRBJ1-3): NAGVMQNPRHLVRRRGQEARLRCSPMKGHSHVYWYRQLPEEGLKFMVYLQKENIIDESGMPKERFSAEFPKEGPSILRIQQVVRGDSAAYFCASSPVGGSGNTIYFGEGSWLTVV.

The chain is built from TRBV19 and TRBJ2-1; 8 bases align to TRBD2. V gave up 1 base and J gave up 9 bases; unmatched junction bases: 5. The CDR3 runs to 14 residues. Germline CDR1 LNHDA, CDR2 SQIVND (reference sequence). The CDR3 sequence: CASSIAGGPVEQFF. The CDR3 region has the DNA TGTGCCAGTAGTATAGCGGGGGGGCCTGTTGAGCAGTTCTTC.

The gene calls are TRBV28 and TRBJ2-7; D uncertain. Germline CDR1 MDHEN, CDR2 SYDVKM. The CDR3 extends over 15 amino acids. V lost 5 bases and J lost 1, with 15 bases in between. As DNA, the CDR3 is TGTGCCAGCAGTATGTCTTCCGTTTATTCCTACGAGCAGTACTTC. It codes for CASSMSSVYSYEQYF.

The chain is built from TRBV25-1 and TRBJ2-4; D gene unclear. The ends were cut back, 7 bases at V and 0 bases at J, with 22 bases in the middle. CDR1 is MGHDK and CDR2 is SYGVNS in the germline V gene. The CDR3 covers 18 residues. The DNA for the CDR3 is TGTGCCAGCATACCTGACACCCTTTCGTCGATAGCCAAAAACATTCAGTACTTC. This gives the protein CASIPDTLSSIAKNIQYF.

The V call is TRBV2, the J call TRBJ2-1; maybe TRBD2 (7 bases). Trimming stripped 5 bases from V and 6 bases from J, with 26 bases between. The CDR3 sequence is 18 residues long. The germline gives CDR1 SNHLY, CDR2 FYNNEI. CDR3 region: CASSIPSGGAGFSNEQFF. Here the CDR3 DNA reads TGTGCCAGCAGTATCCCCTCTGGGGGGGCCGGTTTCAGCAATGAGCAGTTCTTC.

V and J are TRBV6-5 and TRBJ2-7; 7 bases are shared with TRBD1. Germline V CDR1 and CDR2: MNHEY, SVGAGI. The CDR3 extends over 13 amino acids. The ends lost 5 bases at V and 3 bases at J; junction bases unmatched: 4. CDR3 protein: CASSIWTGYEQYF. The CDR3 bases are TGTGCCAGCAGTATATGGACAGGCTACGAGCAGTACTTC.

The CDR3 DNA reads TGTGCCATCAGTGAGTCCAGGGTCCAAGAGACCCAGTACTTC. Protein product: CAISESRVQETQYF. The V call is TRBV10-3, the J call TRBJ2-5, with D possibly TRBD1 on 5 matching bases. The CDR3 contains 14 residues. V shed 0 bases and J shed 1 base, with 6 bases lying between them. Germline V gene data show CDR1 as ENHRY and CDR2 as SYGVKD.

The chain couples TRBV4-1 to TRBJ2-3, with TRBD1 matching 8 bases. J gave up 4 bases and V 6 bases, and 6 bases lay outside the gene matches. The V gene's germline CDR1 is MGHRA and CDR2 YSYEKL. This CDR3 comprises 14 residues. The CDR3 DNA follows: TGCGCCAGCAGTTTTGGACAGGGCGCAGATACGCAGTATTTT. This encodes CASSFGQGADTQYF.

The chain joins TRBV9 to TRBJ2-2, with a possible D match to TRBD1 (7 bases). Trimming took 0 bases from V and 3 from J, leaving 12 bases between them. Germline V CDR1 and CDR2: SGDLS, YYNGEE. The CDR3 loop spans 16 amino acids. The CDR3, as DNA: TGTGCCAGCAGCGTAGGGCCAGGGGGGTACACCGGGGAGCTGTTTTTT. It specifies CASSVGPGGYTGELFF.

This clone showed up just once. J is TRBJ2-7 and V is TRBV29-1; the D is unclear. This CDR3 contains 14 residues. Deletions cut 1 base from V and 2 bases from J, with 12 bases between. The germline V gene has CDR1 SQVTM and CDR2 ANQGSEA. The CDR3 sequence: CSVEAVGRPYEQYF. The DNA of the CDR3 is TGCAGCGTTGAAGCAGTAGGCAGGCCCTACGAGCAGTACTTC.

DNA of the CDR3: TGCGCCAGCAGCCCCCTTGGGCAAATTTACGAGCAGTACTTC. It yields the protein CASSPLGQIYEQYF. The chain combines TRBV5-1 with TRBJ2-7, with no clear D. The CDR3 is 14 amino acids. The germline V gene encodes CDR1 SGHRS and CDR2 YFSETQ. The germline V and J ends were trimmed by 4 bases and 4 bases, with 15 bases remaining between them.

This sequence joins TRBV5-3 and TRBJ2-7; 11 bases match TRBD1. TRBV5-3 is filed as an ORF, its function uncertain. With V trimmed by 4 bases and J by 5 bases, 5 bases remained unmatched. The CDR3 spans 14 residues. The chain's CDR3 is CARSRGQGADEQYF. In DNA form, the CDR3 reads TGTGCCAGAAGCCGTGGACAGGGGGCCGACGAGCAGTACTTC.

This clone was found once. The genes are TRBV19 and TRBJ2-1; the match to TRBD2 covers 10 bases. V shed 5 bases, J shed 9 bases, and the junction held 10 bases outside the gene matches. The CDR3 extends over 15 amino acids. CDR1 LNHDA and CDR2 SQIVND come from the germline V gene (reference sequence). In nucleotides, the CDR3 is TGTGCCAGTAGTGCGGGCCTAGCGGGAGTGACTGAGCAGTTCTTC. It codes for CASSAGLAGVTEQFF.